A single sample is the source of the 27 T cell receptor beta chains below, sequenced in a study of CD8 T cells in ankylosing spondylitis. TCRdb itself ran the 5' RACE reads through MiXCR, one entry per CDR3 protein. The sample shows more than 600,000 distinct CDR3 sequences, under 20% of them seen only once. Study-wide results and caveats: What seemed typical of ankylosing spondylitis blood was a TCR beta motif built from roughly eight highly homologous variants.

No antigens are known for them. Sequencing was carried out using blood, either unsorted or a sorted T cell fraction (not recorded which). The receptors originated from a male donor with ankylosing spondylitis.

This clonotype turned up a few times. This chain links TRBV12-3 or TRBV12-4 with TRBJ2-7, with 7 bases fitting TRBD2. Trimming cost V 2 bases and J 12 bases; bases outside gene matches: 7. This CDR3 region has 12 residues. In DNA form, the CDR3 reads TGTGCCAGCAGTTTAATGGGAGGGCCCTGGTACTTC. Translated, it gives CASSLMGGPWYF.

This clonotype was counted only a few times. The CDR3 spells CSARDPAGADYEQYF. The CDR3 DNA is TGCAGTGCTAGAGATCCAGCGGGAGCGGACTACGAGCAGTACTTC. The gene calls are TRBV20-1 and TRBJ2-7, with 8 bases matching TRBD2. The CDR3 is made up of 15 amino acids. Germline V CDR1 and CDR2: DFQATT, SNEGSKA (reference sequence). The trim removed 0 bases at V and 3 bases at J, leaving 7 bases unmatched.

The chain carries TRBV29-1 and TRBJ2-5, with D possibly TRBD1 on 6 matching bases. The V and J ends lost 6 bases and 1 base respectively, with 15 bases between them. The CDR3 is made up of 14 amino acids. CDR1 and CDR2 (germline): SQVTM, ANQGSEA. The CDR3 protein is CSVAGTYIQETQYF. The CDR3 coding sequence is TGCAGCGTCGCCGGGACATATATCCAAGAGACCCAGTACTTC.

V and J are TRBV29-1 and TRBJ2-7; tentative D call: TRBD2 (6 bases). The CDR3 has 14 amino acids. V dropped 0 bases and J dropped 4 bases, with 13 bases sitting between them. CDR1 is SQVTM and CDR2 is ANQGSEA in the germline V gene. The CDR3 loop reads CSVEDRGEAYEQYF. The CDR3, as DNA: TGCAGCGTTGAAGATCGCGGGGAAGCGTACGAGCAGTACTTC.

The V and J genes are TRBV4-1 and TRBJ1-2; D is unclear. Trimming pared 0 bases from V and 1 base from J, leaving 6 bases between. The length of the CDR3 is 14 residues. The germline V gene has CDR1 MGHRA and CDR2 YSYEKL. Here the CDR3 reads CASSQDSLNYGYTF. CDR3 DNA: TGCGCCAGCAGCCAAGACAGTCTTAACTATGGCTACACCTTC.

This clonotype occurred a few times. The chain combines TRBV12-3 or TRBV12-4 with TRBJ1-2, with D unclear. The length of the CDR3 is 15 residues. V was trimmed by 6 bases and J by 0 bases, leaving 14 bases between them. CDR3 sequence: CASSPGRSTNYGYTF. CDR3 DNA sequence: TGTGCCAGCAGCCCCGGGCGCTCTACTAACTATGGCTACACCTTC.

The DNA for the CDR3 is TGTGCCAGCAAACGGGGGGAGAACACCGGGGAGCTGTTTTTT. Translated, it gives CASKRGENTGELFF. This rearrangement joins TRBV2 to TRBJ2-2, with TRBD2 identical over 7 bases. The germline gives CDR1 SNHLY, CDR2 FYNNEI. V shed 7 bases, J shed 1 base, and the junction held 3 bases outside the gene matches. CDR3 length equals 14 residues.

J is TRBJ1-5 and V is TRBV6-5; D is undetermined. This CDR3 region has 15 residues. Germline CDR1 reads MNHEY; CDR2 reads SVGAGI. Trimming took 3 bases from V and 1 from J, leaving 10 bases between them. The CDR3 DNA is TGTGCCAGCAGTTATAGGGCGCGAAGCAATCAGCCCCAGCATTTT. This codes for CASSYRARSNQPQHF.

This clonotype showed up just a few times. This chain connects TRBV25-1 to TRBJ2-1; the D gene is possibly TRBD1 (6 bases). The germline V gene encodes CDR1 MGHDK and CDR2 SYGVNS. There are 15 residues in the CDR3. Trimming shortened V by 7 bases and J by 6 bases, and 19 bases separated the two germline ends. In nucleotides, the CDR3 is TGTGCCAGCACTACGGACAGCTGGCGAATCAATGAGCAGTTCTTC. Its translation is CASTTDSWRINEQFF.

This clonotype came up many times. The chain recombines TRBV5-1 with TRBJ1-2; D possibly corresponds to TRBD1 (6 bases). Germline lookup yields CDR1 SGHRS and CDR2 YFSETQ. The V end lost 4 bases, the J end lost 3 bases, and 19 bases lay between the germline ends. The CDR3 is 16 residues long. This CDR3 reads CASSRSIGGGDYGYTF. The CDR3 DNA follows: TGCGCCAGCAGCCGCTCCATCGGGGGCGGGGACTATGGCTACACCTTC.

J is TRBJ2-5 and V is TRBV11-3, with D unclear. With 4 bases removed from V and 2 bases from J, the gap between germline ends came to 11 bases. CDR1 and CDR2 from the germline V gene are SGHNT and YENEEA. CDR3 length: 14 amino acids. The CDR3 nucleotides read TGTGCCAGCAGCTGCGAGCCGATGCAAGAGACCCAGTACTTC. Amino acid sequence: CASSCEPMQETQYF. Together with reference TRBV11-3 and TRBJ2-5, the CDR3 gives the full variable domain: EAGVVQSPRYKIIEKKQPVAFWCNPISGHNTLYWYLQNLGQGPELLIRYENEEAVDDSQLPKDRFSAERLKGVDSTLKIQPAELGDSAVYLCASSCEPMQETQYFGPGTRLLVL.

The V gene is TRBV20-1, the J gene TRBJ2-1; 8 bases match TRBD1. CDR3 size: 14 residues. Germline V gives CDR1 DFQATT, CDR2 SNEGSKA (reference sequence). Losses at the gene ends were 5 bases for V and 1 base for J; bases not matched to a gene: 4. CDR3 bases: TGCAGTGCTCCGGACAGGGTTTCCTACAATGAGCAGTTCTTC. Encoded protein: CSAPDRVSYNEQFF.

DNA of the CDR3: TGTGCCAGCAGCACTTTAGGGGGTCCAGGGTTTGAAGCTTTCTTT. Its translation is CASSTLGGPGFEAFF. The chain joins TRBV7-9 to TRBJ1-1; TRBD1 is a possible D gene (6 bases). Trimming shortened V by 5 bases and J by 7 bases, and 20 bases separated the two germline ends. CDR1 is SEHNR and CDR2 is FQNEAQ in the germline V gene (reference sequence). This CDR3 comprises 15 residues.

The table lists this clonotype with a few counts. The V gene is TRBV9, the J gene TRBJ2-6; 13 nucleotides agree with TRBD2. Losses at the gene ends were 3 bases for V and 4 bases for J; bases not matched to a gene: 7. Germline V gene sequence: CDR1 SGDLS, CDR2 YYNGEE. The CDR3 consists of 18 residues. This CDR3 reads CASSAGLAGMKGANVLTF. CDR3 sequence (DNA): TGTGCCAGCAGCGCGGGACTAGCGGGGATGAAAGGGGCCAACGTCCTGACTTTC.

This clonotype was observed a handful of times. J is TRBJ2-1 and V is TRBV14; TRBD2 matches 15 bases. Per germline, CDR1 SGHDN and CDR2 FVKESK. Unmatched junction bases numbered 1, after V lost 4 bases and J lost 6 bases. The CDR3 runs to 15 residues. CDR3 in DNA: TGTGCCAGCAGCCGGACTAGCGGGGGGGCCAATGAGCAGTTCTTC. This translates into CASSRTSGGANEQFF.

This clonotype was observed at least ten times. CDR3 bases: TGTGCCAGCAGTTATGGTACAGAAGAGACCCAGTACTTC. Translated, it gives CASSYGTEETQYF. The chain is built from TRBV12-3 or TRBV12-4 and TRBJ2-5; no definite D call. The CDR3 runs to 13 residues. Trimming took off 4 bases at V and 3 bases at J, with 9 bases between the two ends.

The table lists this clonotype with a few counts. J is TRBJ2-7 and V is TRBV20-1, with a possible D match to TRBD2 (7 bases). Germline V gives CDR1 DFQATT, CDR2 SNEGSKA (reference sequence). The V end was cut by 0 bases, the J end by 3 bases, with 12 bases between. This CDR3 is 14 amino acids long. The CDR3 DNA reads as TGCAGTGCTAGAGAGGGGGGGGCCTTCTACGAGCAGTACTTC. As protein: CSAREGGAFYEQYF.

This clonotype was recorded a few times. The chain combines TRBV29-1 with TRBJ2-3, with D hard to call. In germline, CDR1 is SQVTM, CDR2 ANQGSEA. This CDR3 spans 15 amino acids. The CDR3 reads CTPCGPPNESDTQYF. For the CDR3, the DNA is TGCACCCCGTGTGGTCCTCCCAATGAATCGGATACGCAGTATTTT.

This clonotype was seen a handful of times. The rearrangement uses TRBV20-1 and TRBJ2-7, with TRBD1 matching 7 bases. CDR3 size: 14 residues. V lost 5 bases and J lost 1; bases outside the gene matches: 8. Per the germline V gene, CDR1 is DFQATT and CDR2 is SNEGSKA (reference sequence). CDR3 protein: CSAGPRQGSYEQYF. CDR3 sequence (DNA): TGCAGTGCTGGACCCCGACAGGGTTCCTACGAGCAGTACTTC.

The gene calls are TRBV6-1 and TRBJ1-6, with 7 bases that match TRBD1. The CDR3 has 14 amino acids. Germline V gene lookup returns CDR1 MNHNS and CDR2 SASEGT. Trimming cost V 10 bases and J 5 bases; bases outside gene matches: 8. The CDR3 loop is CATAGGTDNSPLHF. DNA for the CDR3: TGTGCCACGGCAGGTGGGACAGATAATTCACCCCTCCACTTT.

The chain combines TRBV7-2 with TRBJ1-1; D call uncertain. The CDR3 runs 15 residues. The germline V and J ends were trimmed by 2 bases and 0 bases, with 10 bases remaining between them. Looked up from germline, CDR1 is SGHTA and CDR2 is FQGNSA. CDR3 DNA: TGTGCCAGCAGCTTACGGGGAAAGATGAACACTGAAGCTTTCTTT. Encoded protein: CASSLRGKMNTEAFF.

V usage is TRBV27 and J usage is TRBJ1-1, with D tentatively TRBD1 (5 bases). Trimming removed 7 bases from V and 3 bases from J, with 15 bases in between. The CDR3 sequence is 14 residues long. Germline CDR1 is MNHEY and CDR2 is SMNVEV (reference sequence). This chain's CDR3 is CASNLRRGDTEAFF. In DNA form, the CDR3 reads TGTGCCAGCAATCTCAGGAGAGGGGACACTGAAGCTTTCTTT.

In its sample, this clonotype was seen a few times. The CDR3 here is CAAGGGRGTDTQYF. The CDR3 DNA reads as TGTGCCGCTGGGGGGGGTCGTGGCACAGATACGCAGTATTTT. The chain employs TRBV24-1 and TRBJ2-3, with 7 bases matching TRBD2. CDR1 is KGHDR and CDR2 is SFDVKD in the germline V gene. The CDR3 contains 14 residues. V shed 12 bases, J shed 1 base, and the junction held 9 bases outside the gene matches.

This chain joins TRBV5-1 and TRBJ2-1; TRBD2 aligns across 11 bases. The germline V gene encodes CDR1 SGHRS and CDR2 YFSETQ. This CDR3 spans 14 amino acids. The V and J ends lost 1 base and 9 bases, in that order; junction bases with no gene match: 3. The CDR3 is CASSLTSGRSEQFF. The CDR3 DNA is TGCGCCAGCAGCTTGACTAGCGGGAGAAGTGAGCAGTTCTTC.

The chain carries TRBV12-3 or TRBV12-4 and TRBJ1-6; maybe TRBD1 (6 bases). Trimming stripped 5 bases from V and 0 bases from J, with 14 bases between. The CDR3 loop spans 17 amino acids. The CDR3 bases are TGTGCCAGCAGTAATCGACAGGACCTCTCCTATAATTCACCCCTCCACTTT. Its translation is CASSNRQDLSYNSPLHF.

The sample holds a few counts of this clonotype. This chain uses TRBV7-3 with TRBJ2-1; D perhaps matches TRBD1 (5 bases). The CDR3 totals 14 residues. In germline, CDR1 is SGHTA, CDR2 FQGTGA. Trimming removed 1 base from V and 9 bases from J, with 13 bases in between. CDR3 nucleotide sequence: TGTGCCAGCAGCTTAATAGGGGCTTTCACTGAGCAGTTCTTC. Its protein is CASSLIGAFTEQFF.

This clonotype was observed a handful of times. The rearrangement links TRBV11-2 to TRBJ2-5, with TRBD1 identical over 10 bases. J was trimmed by 4 bases and V by 0 bases; bases with no gene match: 5. CDR1 is SGHAT and CDR2 is FQNNGV in the germline V gene. The CDR3 length is 16 residues. CDR3 sequence: CASSLERTGGRETQYF. The CDR3 coding sequence is TGTGCCAGCAGCTTAGAGAGGACAGGGGGGCGAGAGACCCAGTACTTC.